This TCR beta chain was identified in a study of blood T cell repertoires in COVID-19. As for the study in general: Spain, Italy and the United States supplied samples that represented acute and convalescent COVID-19. The analysed material was cDNA or gDNA that came from T cells, B-cell-depleted T cells, or PBMCs.

In the source study's methods: Amplification of reference gene primers was used by the study to estimate nucleated cell counts. The data were produced by immunoSEQ multiplex PCR, yet TCRdb's version contains in-frame clones alone and is incomplete. D and trimming were read from the DNA, whereas the V and J calls and clone size are those reported in that table. This table has 120,000 or so clones, approximately 90% appearing once. This CDR3 contains 16 residues. Germline V gives CDR1 SGHTA, CDR2 FQGNSA. Unmatched junction bases numbered 11, after V lost 5 bases and J lost 5 bases. The material sequenced was peripheral blood. The clonotype originates from a human donor in a cohort sampled during active COVID-19. The rearrangement uses TRBV7-2 and TRBJ2-5; 10 nucleotides line up with TRBD1. CDR3 residues: CASSRTGGLAGETQYF. In nucleotides, the CDR3 is TGTGCCAGCAGCCGGACAGGGGGGTTAGCGGGGGAGACCCAGTACTTC.